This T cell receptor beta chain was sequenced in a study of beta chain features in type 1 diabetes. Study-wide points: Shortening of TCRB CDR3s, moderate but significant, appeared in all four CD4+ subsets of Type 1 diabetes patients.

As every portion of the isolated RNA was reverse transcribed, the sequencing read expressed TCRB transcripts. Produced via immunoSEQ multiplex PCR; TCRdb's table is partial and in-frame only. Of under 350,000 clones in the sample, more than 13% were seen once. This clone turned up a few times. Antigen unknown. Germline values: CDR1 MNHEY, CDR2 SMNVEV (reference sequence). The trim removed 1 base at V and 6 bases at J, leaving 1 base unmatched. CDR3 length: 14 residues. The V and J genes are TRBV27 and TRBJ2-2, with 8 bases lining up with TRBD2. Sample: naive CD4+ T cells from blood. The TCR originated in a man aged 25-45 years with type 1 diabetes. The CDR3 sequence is CASSLFGGAGELFF. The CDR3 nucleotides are TGTGCCAGCAGTTTATTCGGGGGGGCCGGGGAGCTGTTTTTT.